This T cell receptor (beta chain) came from a study of cytomegalovirus exposure and HLA in healthy donors. General observations from the study: The dataset shows that most TCR sequences were rare, while some public TCRs occurred in many donors. Researchers counted roughly 150 TCR beta chains as cytomegalovirus-associated.

A note on this clone: Its antigen remains unidentified.

These donors were members of the roughly 110-subject validation cohort, a group separate from the roughly 670-subject first cohort. Data came from immunoSEQ multiplex PCR; TCRdb stores just in-frame clones and leaves some out. The table has 150,000 or so clones, approximately 89% seen once. The receptor comes from a woman between 18 and 29 years old in good health and CMV-seronegative. Sequenced sample: PBMCs.

CDR3 nucleotide sequence: TGTGCCAGCACCCCCGGGGCAGGGGGCGTAAATGGCTACACCTTC. It specifies CASTPGAGGVNGYTF. The chain recombines TRBV5-4 with TRBJ1-2, with 8 nucleotides matching TRBD1. Trimming took 6 bases from V and 6 from J; bases not matched to a gene: 13. The CDR3 loop spans 15 amino acids. CDR1 is SGHNT and CDR2 is YYREEE in the germline V gene (reference sequence).